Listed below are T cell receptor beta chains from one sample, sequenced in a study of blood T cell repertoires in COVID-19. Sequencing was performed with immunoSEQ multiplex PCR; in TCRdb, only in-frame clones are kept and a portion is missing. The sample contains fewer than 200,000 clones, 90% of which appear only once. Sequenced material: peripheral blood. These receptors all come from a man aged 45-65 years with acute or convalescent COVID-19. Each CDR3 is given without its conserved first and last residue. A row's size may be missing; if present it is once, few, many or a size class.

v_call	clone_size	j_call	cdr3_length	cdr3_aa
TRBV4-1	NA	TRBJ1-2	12	ASSQAGGSYGYT
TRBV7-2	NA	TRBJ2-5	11	ASTQTVGETQY
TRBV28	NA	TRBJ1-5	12	ATGTGRGNQPQH
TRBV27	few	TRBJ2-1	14	ASSPSLAGVYNEQF
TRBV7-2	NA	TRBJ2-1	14	ASSSQGTVQVNEQF
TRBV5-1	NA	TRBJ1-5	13	ASSLAENSNQPQH
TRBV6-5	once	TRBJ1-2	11	AIRQGLNYGYT
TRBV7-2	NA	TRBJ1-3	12	ASSPAGSGNTIY
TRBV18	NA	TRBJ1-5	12	ASSPGQGEQPQH
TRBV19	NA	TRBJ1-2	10	ASTDRGYGYT
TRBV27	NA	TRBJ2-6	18	ASSPFLRDRAHSGANVLT
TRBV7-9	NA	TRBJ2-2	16	ASSSSVPGQGNTGELF
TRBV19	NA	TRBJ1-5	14	ASSISPDRGHQPQH
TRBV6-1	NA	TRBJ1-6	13	ASSETVRVGSPLH
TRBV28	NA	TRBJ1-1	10	ASNTVGTEAF
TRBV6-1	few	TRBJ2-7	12	ASSEDRGAYEQY
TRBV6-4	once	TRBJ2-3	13	ASRRLAGGSDTQY
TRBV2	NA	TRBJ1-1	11	ASSESEITEAF
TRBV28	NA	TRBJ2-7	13	ASKHRREGDYEQY
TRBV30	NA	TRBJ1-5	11	AWSGGGNQPQH
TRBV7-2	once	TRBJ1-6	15	ASSLHTAGQGLSPLH
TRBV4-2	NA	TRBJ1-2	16	ASSQDWDTVTNLYGYT
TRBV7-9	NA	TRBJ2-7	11	ASSSVFRNEQY
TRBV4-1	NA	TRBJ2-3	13	ASSQVGGAADTQY
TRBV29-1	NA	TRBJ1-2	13	SALIGSGGEYGYT
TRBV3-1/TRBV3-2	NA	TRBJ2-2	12	ASSQDRVFGELF
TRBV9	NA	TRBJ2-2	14	ASSLTQGAVAGELF
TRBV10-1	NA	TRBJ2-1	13	ASSESGTGYNEQF
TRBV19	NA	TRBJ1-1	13	ASSITWTPNTEAF